This TCR beta chain appears in the sequencing data of a study of OX40 agonist ivuxolimab in advanced cancers. The germline V and J ends were trimmed by 4 bases and 2 bases, with 14 bases remaining between them. The germline V gene encodes CDR1 LNHDA and CDR2 SQIVND (reference sequence). The CDR3 has 16 residues. Method: immunoSEQ multiplex PCR; TCRdb's copy keeps in-frame clones and lacks some. The sample contains about 30,000 clones, roughly 68% of which appear only once. The chain employs TRBV19 and TRBJ2-2; D call uncertain. The TCR was taken from an adult with an advanced solid tumor such as melanoma, head and neck, liver or kidney cancer. Specimen: CD4+ or CD8+ T cells sorted from blood, collected in a trial of the OX40 agonist ivuxolimab. This chain's CDR3 is CASSTRTADNTGELFF. The CDR3, as DNA: TGTGCCAGTAGTACCCGGACGGCCGATAACACCGGGGAGCTGTTTTTT.